This record concerns one TCR beta chain sequence. Its antigen is unknown. V was shortened by 4 bases and J by 0 bases, with 17 bases between the two germline ends. The germline V gene has CDR1 SGHRS and CDR2 YFSETQ. The CDR3 covers 17 residues. This entry comes from a study of cytomegalovirus exposure and HLA in healthy donors. Study-wide background: It was reported in a later analysis that the approximately 120 validation repertoires used the same platform as the 666 first-cohort repertoires.

Data came from immunoSEQ multiplex PCR; TCRdb stores just in-frame clones and leaves some out. This table holds about 86,000 clones, roughly 93% found once. The study, taken as a whole, reports: Most sequenced TCRs were rare (though some public TCRs occurred in many donors). A subsequent analysis found that TCR clusters from the first cohort also tended to co-occur in the 120 validation repertoires, with about 94% of cluster scores above 0.

The sequenced sample was PBMCs. The clonotype comes from a man younger than 35 in good health and CMV-seronegative. The chain employs TRBV5-1 and TRBJ1-3, with D maybe TRBD1 (5 bases). In DNA, the CDR3 is TGCGCCAGCAGCCCGACCGGTGGACACTCCTCTGGAAACACCATATATTTT. This gives the protein CASSPTGGHSSGNTIYF.